These T cell receptor beta chains were read from a single sample in a study of blood T cells in healthy people across ages. From the 5' RACE reads, TCRdb called clonotypes with MiXCR, one entry per CDR3 protein. The table records some 750,000 distinct CDR3 sequences, 20% to 25% of them present only once. The source material was blood. These receptors all stem from a man in his 70s in good health. Both conserved end residues are trimmed from each CDR3.

v_call	cdr3_aa
TRBV12-5	ASARAGGKETQY
TRBV19	ASSRDRGHIQY
TRBV14	ASSQSGAGKNIQY
TRBV12-3/TRBV12-4	ASSLIAGGSYEQY
TRBV28	ASTSAGSGADTQY
TRBV12-3/TRBV12-4	ASSFPLTSGGWGANVPT
TRBV13	ASSRDRGPQETQY
TRBV20-1	SASRGLETQY
TRBV12-3/TRBV12-4	ASSRQAANTGELF
TRBV25-1	ASSEPRLGADTQY
TRBV12-3/TRBV12-4	ASSLAGAGDTQY
TRBV6-1	ASSEGTTQETQY
TRBV11-2	ASSLSSGRATDTQY
TRBV20-1	SARDMAGAGANVLT
TRBV11-2	ASSLDGPTSSTDTQY
TRBV28	ASSFPPMQY
TRBV28	ASSRGGANYGYT
TRBV7-9	ASTLNVRNTGELF
TRBV15	ATSRGSNQPQH